This T cell receptor beta chain originates from a study of blood T cells in healthy people across ages. Points from the study as a whole: More naive CD4+ cells and higher diversity marked long-lived donors relative to aged donors.

Combining a sample-barcoded 5' primer with a J-beta primer mix, a second PCR ran for about 6 to 12 cycles. Each of the cDNA molecules was tagged by a template-switch adaptor with 12 random nucleotides. TCRdb reprocessed the 5' RACE reads via MiXCR and lists one record per CDR3 protein. The sample yields about 800,000 distinct CDR3 sequences, 58% seen once. The CDR3 spans 17 residues. Comments on this clonotype: Its antigen remains unknown. A junction boundary mismatches the germline segment, possibly from a read error.

This clonotype was sampled from a man aged 30 to 45 in good health. Sequencing used blood. V and J are TRBV12-3 or TRBV12-4 and TRBJ2-1, with 11 bases identical to TRBD2. CDR3 sequence reads: CACSYRSGTSGLGEQFF. The CDR3 region has the DNA TGTGCCTGCAGTTATCGGTCCGGGACTAGCGGTCTGGGGGAGCAGTTCTTC.